The next 27 T cell receptor beta chains were all read from a single sample in a study of blood T cell repertoires in COVID-19 (dated by TCRdb to about 2020). Receptor amplification or capture employed the immunoSEQ multiplex PCR assay. TCRdb carries this immuneACCESS record with in-frame sequences only. Its versions omit some clonotypes, under half of them owing to an unresolved V gene in the studies checked, with the rest unexplained. The sample yields 400,000 to 450,000 clones; over 75% were counted once. Under 2% of the sample comes from the top ten. Sequenced sample: peripheral blood. These receptors came from a woman between 40 and 50 years old with COVID-19, enrolled during active disease.

CDR3 coding DNA: TGTGCCAGCCATCGGTCCACTGAAGCTTTCTTT. It yields the protein CASHRSTEAFF. The V and J genes are TRBV6-5 and TRBJ1-1; no firm D call. V dropped 8 bases and J dropped 4 bases, with 8 bases sitting between them. CDR3 size: 11 residues. Germline CDR1 MNHEY, CDR2 SVGAGI.

J is TRBJ1-4 and V is TRBV7-9; D unclear. This CDR3 has 15 amino acids. V lost 1 base to trimming and J lost 6 bases, with 12 bases between them. The germline V gene has CDR1 SEHNR and CDR2 FQNEAQ (reference sequence). DNA for the CDR3: TGTGCCAGCAGCTTAGTCCTGGAGAGTGATGAAAAACTGTTTTTT. The encoded protein is CASSLVLESDEKLFF.

Comments on this clone: At the DNA level, this CDR3 is encoded by other sequences in the same sample as well. This chain connects TRBV19 to TRBJ1-2, with D hard to call. The germline V gene encodes CDR1 LNHDA and CDR2 SQIVND (reference sequence). The CDR3 totals 12 residues. V was clipped by 0 bases and J by 6 bases, with 5 bases between them. The CDR3: CASSIDGDGYTF. CDR3 nucleotides: TGTGCCAGTAGTATAGACGGAGATGGCTACACCTTC.

The rearrangement uses TRBV30 and TRBJ1-2; 7 bases are shared with TRBD1. Per the germline V gene, CDR1 is GTSNPN and CDR2 is SVGIG (reference sequence). The CDR3 length is 13 residues. The ends lost 2 bases at V and 6 bases at J; junction bases unmatched: 6. The DNA of the CDR3 is TGTGCCTGGAGTTTTTACGGACAGGATGGCTACACCTTC. Amino acids: CAWSFYGQDGYTF. Filled out from reference TRBV30 and TRBJ1-2, the complete variable domain reads SQTIHQWPATLVQPVGSPLSLECTVEGTSNPNLYWYRQAAGRGLQLLFYSVGIGQISSEVPQNLSASRPQDRQFILSSKKLLLSDSGFYLCAWSFYGQDGYTFGSGTRLTVV.

The chain uses TRBV18 and TRBJ1-6; 11 bases align to TRBD1. The CDR3 is made up of 14 amino acids. Looked up from germline, CDR1 is KGHSH and CDR2 is LQKENI. With 5 bases clipped from V and 9 bases from J, the junction kept 3 bases outside the gene matches. This CDR3 reads CASSRGQGGSPLHF. The CDR3 DNA sequence: TGTGCCAGCTCAAGGGGACAGGGGGGTTCACCCCTCCACTTT.

For this clone: Other nucleotide sequences in the sample specify the same CDR3. The genes are TRBV18 and TRBJ1-4, with 10 bases lining up with TRBD1. CDR1 and CDR2 (germline): KGHSH, LQKENI. The junction had 3 bases not matched to a gene; V was cut back by 0 bases and J by 8 bases. This CDR3 spans 15 amino acids. CDR3 in DNA: TGTGCCAGCTCACCACCGGGACAGGGGAACGAAAAACTGTTTTTT. It specifies CASSPPGQGNEKLFF.

This clone was detected once. V usage is TRBV5-4 and J usage is TRBJ1-1; 7 positions match TRBD1. This CDR3 has 15 amino acids. With V trimmed by 5 bases and J by 0 bases, 7 bases remained unmatched. Germline V CDR1 and CDR2: SGHNT, YYREEE (reference sequence). CDR3: CASSTTGRLNTEAFF. The CDR3 DNA reads TGTGCCAGCAGTACGACAGGGCGGCTGAACACTGAAGCTTTCTTT.

This sequence joins TRBV6-6 and TRBJ2-7; tentatively, D is TRBD2 (5 bases). Trimming pared 0 bases from V and 7 bases from J, leaving 19 bases between. The CDR3 totals 16 residues. Germline loops: CDR1 MNHNY, CDR2 SVGAGI (reference sequence). Here the CDR3 reads CASSYSIEERSLEQYF. The CDR3 DNA reads as TGTGCCAGCAGTTACTCGATAGAAGAGCGGTCCCTGGAGCAGTACTTC.

J is TRBJ2-1 and V is TRBV4-3; D is perhaps TRBD1 (6 bases). Germline CDR1 LGHNA, CDR2 YSLEER. This CDR3 is 15 amino acids long. V was cut by 0 bases and J by 1 base, with 7 bases left in between. CDR3: CASSQDQGSYNEQFF. CDR3 bases: TGCGCCAGCAGCCAAGACCAGGGGTCCTACAATGAGCAGTTCTTC.

The V call is TRBV29-1, the J call TRBJ1-1; the match to TRBD1 covers 7 bases. The CDR3 loop spans 15 amino acids. The J segment lost 0 bases and the V segment lost 5 bases, leaving 9 bases of the junction unmatched. Per the germline V gene, CDR1 is SQVTM and CDR2 is ANQGSEA. The CDR3 protein is CSVSLQGFMNTEAFF. CDR3 sequence (DNA): TGCAGCGTTTCTTTACAGGGGTTCATGAACACTGAAGCTTTCTTT.

The J gene is TRBJ1-5, the V gene TRBV7-9; the match to TRBD1 covers 8 bases. V lost 1 base and J lost 6; bases outside the gene matches: 8. Germline V CDR1 and CDR2: SEHNR, FQNEAQ (reference sequence). This CDR3 comprises 16 residues. The CDR3 region has the DNA TGTGCCAGCAGCTTAGTCAGGGGGCCCGAGGTTCAGCCCCAGCATTTT. Its protein product is CASSLVRGPEVQPQHF.

CDR3 bases: TGTGCCAGCAGCCAACCAGGGTCCGAGCAGTACTTC. Protein sequence: CASSQPGSEQYF. The rearrangement joins TRBV3-1 (or the pseudogene TRBV3-2) to TRBJ2-7, with D perhaps TRBD1 (5 bases). Per the germline V gene, CDR1 is LGHDT and CDR2 is YNNKEL (reference sequence). The CDR3 extends over 12 amino acids. Trimming took 2 bases from V and 6 from J, leaving 8 bases between them.

The chain combines TRBV19 with TRBJ1-1, with D maybe TRBD1 (6 bases). V was clipped by 5 bases and J by 1 base, with 11 bases between them. The CDR3 is 14 amino acids. Germline assignment: CDR1 LNHDA and CDR2 SQIVND (reference sequence). The chain's CDR3 is CASSPGTPNTEAFF. In nucleotides, the CDR3 is TGTGCCAGTAGTCCTGGGACACCGAACACTGAAGCTTTCTTT.

The rearrangement uses TRBV7-9 and TRBJ1-2; 7 nucleotides match TRBD1. V lost 3 bases to trimming and J lost 6 bases; unmatched junction nucleotides: 7. This CDR3 is built from 14 residues. Per the germline V gene, CDR1 is SEHNR and CDR2 is FQNEAQ (reference sequence). CDR3 DNA sequence: TGTGCCAGCAGCTTCGGAGGGGGCGCGGATGGCTACACCTTC. Translated: CASSFGGGADGYTF.

V is TRBV5-1 and J is TRBJ1-3; tentatively, D is TRBD1 (6 bases). Germline V CDR1 and CDR2: SGHRS, YFSETQ. CDR3 length equals 16 residues. V lost 3 bases and J lost 0, with 13 bases in between. In DNA, the CDR3 is TGCGCCAGCAGCTCTGGACAGTTGAGCTCTGGAAACACCATATATTTT. Translated: CASSSGQLSSGNTIYF.

The chain has TRBV9 and TRBJ2-2, with D possibly matching TRBD1 (6 bases). CDR3 length equals 14 residues. CDR1 SGDLS and CDR2 YYNGEE come from the germline V gene. Deletions cut 4 bases from V and 6 bases from J, with 13 bases between. CDR3 residues: CASSFVTGPGELFF. The CDR3 DNA reads TGTGCCAGCAGCTTCGTAACAGGGCCCGGGGAGCTGTTTTTT.

The rearrangement joins TRBV7-2 to TRBJ1-2, with D possibly TRBD1 on 5 matching bases. Trimming shortened V by 5 bases and J by 3 bases, and 13 bases separated the two germline ends. Germline loops: CDR1 SGHTA, CDR2 FQGNSA. The length of the CDR3 is 14 residues. The CDR3 sequence: CASSLSRGDYGYTF. The CDR3 DNA is TGTGCCAGCAGCCTAAGCCGGGGGGACTATGGCTACACCTTC.

V usage is TRBV5-4 and J usage is TRBJ2-5; weak D call: TRBD2 (5 bases). CDR3 length equals 15 residues. Germline CDR1 is SGHNT and CDR2 is YYREEE (reference sequence). Trimming stripped 0 bases from V and 5 bases from J, with 14 bases between. CDR3 in DNA: TGTGCCAGCAGCTTGGACCGCGCGGGCCGCGAGACCCAGTACTTC. This sequence encodes CASSLDRAGRETQYF.

V and J are TRBV11-2 and TRBJ1-6; D gene uncertain. CDR1 and CDR2 from the germline V gene are SGHAT and FQNNGV. This CDR3 has 14 amino acids. Trimming shortened V by 5 bases and J by 4 bases, and 9 bases separated the two germline ends. The DNA for the CDR3 is TGTGCCAGCAGCCAAACAGAATATAATTCACCCCTCCACTTT. Residues: CASSQTEYNSPLHF.

This rearrangement joins TRBV27 to TRBJ1-4, with 7 positions matching TRBD1. Germline-derived CDR1 and CDR2 are MNHEY and SMNVEV (reference sequence). The CDR3 contains 15 residues. J was trimmed by 8 bases and V by 4 bases; bases with no gene match: 10. CDR3 sequence (DNA): TGTGCCAGCAGTTCCCTTAAGGGGGCGCGGGAAAAACTGTTTTTT. Amino acid sequence: CASSSLKGAREKLFF.

The J gene is TRBJ1-1, the V gene TRBV30, with TRBD1 matching over 7 bases. The CDR3 spans 11 residues. The J segment lost 6 bases and the V segment lost 5 bases, leaving 3 bases of the junction unmatched. Germline CDR1 reads GTSNPN; CDR2 reads SVGIG (reference sequence). The CDR3 reads CAWRQGSEAFF. The DNA of the CDR3 is TGTGCCTGGCGACAGGGATCTGAAGCTTTCTTT.

The V gene is TRBV28, the J gene TRBJ1-5; TRBD1 might be the D (6 bases). This CDR3 spans 15 amino acids. Per the germline V gene, CDR1 is MDHEN and CDR2 is SYDVKM. V lost 6 bases and J lost 0, with 12 bases in between. The DNA for the CDR3 is TGTGCCAGCAGCAAGCAGGGGATTAGCAATCAGCCCCAGCATTTT. Its translation is CASSKQGISNQPQHF. Full variable domain (remainder filled in from reference TRBV28 and TRBJ1-5): DVKVTQSSRYLVKRTGEKVFLECVQDMDHENMFWYRQDPGLGLRLIYFSYDVKMKEKGDIPEGYSVSREKKERFSLILESASTNQTSMYLCASSKQGISNQPQHFGDGTRLSIL.

V and J are TRBV28 and TRBJ2-7; no firm D call. Germline CDR1 is MDHEN and CDR2 is SYDVKM. Trimming shortened V by 4 bases and J by 2 bases, and 12 bases separated the two germline ends. There are 14 residues in the CDR3. CDR3 coding DNA: TGTGCCAGCAGTTGGTCAGGAAGAACCTACGAGCAGTACTTC. It specifies CASSWSGRTYEQYF.

V usage is TRBV29-1 and J usage is TRBJ1-2; 7 nucleotides align to TRBD1. Germline assignment: CDR1 SQVTM and CDR2 ANQGSEA. The CDR3 is 15 residues long. V trimming: 5 bases; J trimming: 1 base; junction bases outside the gene matches: 10. The CDR3 region has the DNA TGCAGCGTTAAGGGGGCAGACGTTTTTAACTATGGCTACACCTTC. Encoded protein: CSVKGADVFNYGYTF.

This sequence joins TRBV15 and TRBJ1-3, with 9 bases identical to TRBD1. CDR1 is LNHNV and CDR2 is YYDKDF in the germline V gene (reference sequence). The trim removed 0 bases at V and 6 bases at J, leaving 15 bases unmatched. The CDR3 spans 19 residues. The CDR3 coding sequence is TGTGCCACCAGCAGAGATCCCGGGGGTGGACAGGGGATGATAAACACCATATATTTT. As protein: CATSRDPGGGQGMINTIYF.

The genes are TRBV19 and TRBJ1-1; D uncertain. The CDR3 loop spans 14 amino acids. The germline V gene encodes CDR1 LNHDA and CDR2 SQIVND (reference sequence). Trimming removed 3 bases from V and 3 bases from J, with 11 bases in between. The CDR3 bases are TGTGCCAGTAGTATTGATCTGGAGGACACTGAAGCTTTCTTT. Its protein is CASSIDLEDTEAFF.

The rearrangement joins TRBV5-1 to TRBJ2-1; D possibly corresponds to TRBD2 (6 bases). Germline V gene data show CDR1 as SGHRS and CDR2 as YFSETQ. V lost 4 bases to trimming and J lost 2 bases, with 13 bases between them. The CDR3 extends over 15 amino acids. The CDR3 reads CASSKNSGTYNEQFF. The CDR3 coding sequence is TGCGCCAGCAGCAAAAATAGCGGAACCTACAATGAGCAGTTCTTC.